This T cell receptor beta chain emerged from a study of T cell repertoires in cytomegalovirus infection. Study-level points and caveats: Ex vivo responses were dominated by HLA-C-restricted CMV-specific TCR beta clonotypes. Summed public TCR beta family frequency identified CMV carriers bearing the relevant HLA.

The CDR3 covers 15 residues. Germline assignment: CDR1 SGHTA and CDR2 FQGNSA. Trimming left V 1 base short and J 2 bases short, with 6 bases between. TCRdb recomputed calls from the reads with MiXCR, one row per CDR3 protein. Here the sample spans approximately 500,000 distinct CDR3 sequences, about 25% being singletons. This clonotype showed up many times. The antigen is not known. This sequence originates from a human donor in good health (CMV status not recorded). Some clones in this sample may be carry-over from other donors' samples. The sample consisted of PBMCs. The V call is TRBV7-2, the J call TRBJ2-6; D gene unclear. The CDR3 spells CASSLVAAGANVLTF. The CDR3 DNA reads TGTGCCAGCAGCTTAGTTGCGGCTGGGGCCAACGTCCTGACTTTC.